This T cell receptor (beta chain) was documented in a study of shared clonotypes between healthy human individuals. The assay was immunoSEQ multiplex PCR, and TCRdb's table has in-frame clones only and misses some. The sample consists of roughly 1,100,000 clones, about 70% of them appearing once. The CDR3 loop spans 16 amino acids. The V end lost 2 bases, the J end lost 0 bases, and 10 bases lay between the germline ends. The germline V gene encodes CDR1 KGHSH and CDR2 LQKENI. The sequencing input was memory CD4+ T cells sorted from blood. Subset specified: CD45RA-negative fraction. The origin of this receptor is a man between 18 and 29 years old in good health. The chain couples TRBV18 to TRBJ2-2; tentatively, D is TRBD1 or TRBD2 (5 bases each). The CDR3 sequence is CASSPFGTPNTGELFF. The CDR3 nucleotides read TGTGCCAGCTCACCATTCGGGACCCCGAACACCGGGGAGCTGTTTTTT.